The 2 T cell receptor beta chains reported below all come from one sample, sequenced in a study of blood T cells in healthy people across ages. A sample-barcoded 5' primer and a J-beta primer mix were used in a second PCR of roughly 7 to 11 cycles. TCRdb reprocessed the 5' RACE reads with MiXCR, giving one entry per CDR3 protein. The sample contains some 1,800,000 distinct CDR3 sequences, more than 35% of which appear only once. The source material was blood. These receptors came from a human donor in good health.

This clonotype has a handful of counts. The V call is TRBV24-1, the J call TRBJ2-3; 9 bases fit TRBD2. V trimming: 2 bases; J trimming: 5 bases; junction bases outside the gene matches: 4. The germline CDR1 and CDR2 sequences are KGHDR and SFDVKD. CDR3 length equals 15 residues. CDR3 residues: CATSDSTTSGDTQYF. CDR3 DNA: TGTGCCACCAGTGATTCGACGACTAGCGGAGATACGCAGTATTTT.

CDR3 bases: TGTGCCAGCAGCAGTCAGGGGCGGCCTGGGGCCAACGTCCTGACTTTC. Translating it yields CASSSQGRPGANVLTF. This chain uses TRBV21-1 with TRBJ2-6; TRBD1, as called in the table, went unchecked against the DNA. TRBV21-1 is a pseudogene locus. The CDR3 runs to 16 residues.